This is a list of T cell receptor beta chains from one sample in a study of cytomegalovirus exposure and HLA in healthy donors. Some clones are missing from TCRdb's copy, which holds only in-frame ones; the method was immunoSEQ multiplex PCR. The table records 150,000 or so clones, around 75% of them present only once. Material: PBMCs. The receptors originated from a woman aged 18-29 years in good health and CMV-seronegative. Both conserved end residues are part of each CDR3. D genes are given only for firm matches. Where a row states a size, it is once, few, many or the class of an expanded clone; other rows omit it.

>TRBV11-3|-|TRBJ2-2|-
TGTGCCAGCAGTCCCCCGACGGGAGGGGAGCTGTTTTTT
CASSPPTGGELFF
>TRBV4-1|TRBD2|TRBJ2-7|-
TGCGCCAGCAGCCAAGGGGGGGGTGCTAGCGGATACTACGAGCAGTACTTC
CASSQGGGASGYYEQYF
>TRBV5-1|TRBD1|TRBJ1-2|-
TGCGCCAGCAGCGCCGGGACAGCTAACTATGGCTACACCTTC
CASSAGTANYGYTF
>TRBV2|-|TRBJ1-2|-
TGTGCCAGCAGGAGGGACTATGGCTACACCTTC
CASRRDYGYTF
>TRBV6-5|-|TRBJ2-7|-
TGTGCCAGCAGTTATTCACCCGGACAGCGTTCCGAGCAGTACTTC
CASSYSPGQRSEQYF
>TRBV5-1|TRBD2|TRBJ2-1|-
TGCGCCAGCAGCTCCCCTCCAGCGGGGGGGCTCTCCTACAATGAGCAGTTCTTC
CASSSPPAGGLSYNEQFF
>TRBV28|TRBD1|TRBJ1-6|-
TGTGCCAGCAGTTTAGACAGGGGGCGCGGATCACCCCTCCACTTT
CASSLDRGRGSPLHF
>TRBV27|-|TRBJ2-5|few
TGTGCCAGCAGTCCCGAACTCCTCGCCGGGTATGAGACCCAGTACTTC
CASSPELLAGYETQYF
>TRBV6-5|TRBD1|TRBJ1-1|-
TGTGCCAGCAGGCTGCAGGGGGCGAACACTGAAGCTTTCTTT
CASRLQGANTEAFF
>TRBV10-3|-|TRBJ1-2|-
TGTGCCATCAGTGAGATGGAGTCGAACTATGGCTACACCTTC
CAISEMESNYGYTF
>TRBV15|-|TRBJ2-2|-
TGTGCCACCAGCAGAGATGGAGACGGGGAGCTGTTTTTT
CATSRDGDGELFF
>TRBV15|-|TRBJ2-1|-
TGTGCCACCAGCAGAGAAACAGGTCGGGAGCAGTTCTTC
CATSRETGREQFF
>TRBV7-9|-|TRBJ1-2|-
TGTGCCAGCAGCTTAAGCCTCTTCGGCTACACCTTC
CASSLSLFGYTF
>TRBV4-3|TRBD1|TRBJ2-3|-
TGCGCCAGCAGCCAGGGACAGGGTAATACGCAGTATTTT
CASSQGQGNTQYF
>TRBV7-2|-|TRBJ1-5|-
TGTGCCAGCAGCTTAGGAGGGCCCCAGCATTTT
CASSLGGPQHF
>TRBV5-1|-|TRBJ2-1|once
TGCGCCAGCAGCTGGAGAGGCGTGGGACTGGCAACCTACAATGAGCAGTTCTTC
CASSWRGVGLATYNEQFF
>TRBV6-6|-|TRBJ2-2|-
TGTGCCAGCAGGACCGAGGCCGGGTACACCGGGGAGCTGTTTTTT
CASRTEAGYTGELFF
>TRBV5-5|-|TRBJ1-4|once
TGTGCCAGCAGCGTCCAGGGGTTTCGGGAAAAACTGTTTTTT
CASSVQGFREKLFF
>TRBV10-3|TRBD2|TRBJ2-1|-
TGTGCCATCAGTGTCGGGGCGGGAGGGACTTACAATGAGCAGTTCTTC
CAISVGAGGTYNEQFF
>TRBV4-3|TRBD1|TRBJ1-2|-
TGCGCCAGCAGCCAAGAAACTTACGCCGGGACAGGGGGCTCGGGCACCTTC
CASSQETYAGTGGSGTF
>TRBV19|-|TRBJ2-1|-
TGTGCCAGTAGTGACGGGCGGGCTTTCCGCTATGAGCAGTTCTTC
CASSDGRAFRYEQFF
>TRBV28|TRBD2|TRBJ2-3|-
TGTGCCAGCAGTTGGGGGTGGGGGTGGGGGACTACCGGCACAGATACGCAGTATTTT
CASSWGWGWGTTGTDTQYF
>TRBV4-2|TRBD1|TRBJ2-1|few
TGTGCCAGCAGCCAAGATCCGACAGGGACATACAATGAGCAGTTCTTC
CASSQDPTGTYNEQFF
>TRBV5-1|-|TRBJ1-4|-
TGCGCCAGCAGTTCGACAGGTGCAACTAATGAAAAACTGTTTTTT
CASSSTGATNEKLFF
>TRBV5-5|TRBD2|TRBJ2-1|-
TGTGCCAGCAGCTTGAACGCGGGAGGGTACAATGAGCAGTTCTTC
CASSLNAGGYNEQFF
>TRBV4-1|-|TRBJ1-4|-
TGCGCCAGCAGCCAAGCGGCAGGGTGGGGTGAAAAACTGTTTTTT
CASSQAAGWGEKLFF
>TRBV10-3|-|TRBJ2-3|-
TGTGCCATCAGTGGAGGCTCCGTTAAGGATACGCAGTATTTT
CAISGGSVKDTQYF
>TRBV6-6|TRBD2|TRBJ2-7|-
TGTGCCAGCAGCTACTTGAGCGGGGGGGCGGCCGAGCAGTACTTC
CASSYLSGGAAEQYF
>TRBV19|TRBD1|TRBJ1-1|few
TGTGCCAGTAGTATCGGGGACAGGGCCGAAGCTTTCTTT
CASSIGDRAEAFF
>TRBV6-5|TRBD2|TRBJ2-7|-
TGTGCCAGCAGTTACTCAGCGGGGCCCTCCTACGAGCAGTACTTC
CASSYSAGPSYEQYF
>TRBV28|-|TRBJ2-7|-
TGTGCCAGCAGTTCCAGCGGTACCTTAAACTACGAGCAGTACTTC
CASSSSGTLNYEQYF
>TRBV9|-|TRBJ2-4|-
TGTGCCAGCAGCGTAGGCGGGGCTGTAGCCAAAAACATTCAGTACTTC
CASSVGGAVAKNIQYF
>TRBV28|-|TRBJ2-5|once
TGTGCCAGCGCCCCCCACAGGGTCGGAGAGACCCAGTACTTC
CASAPHRVGETQYF
>TRBV7-9|-|TRBJ2-2|-
TGTGCCAGCAGTCCTCATCAGGGTATCGGGGAGCTGTTTTTT
CASSPHQGIGELFF
>TRBV18|-|TRBJ1-6|few
TGTGCCAGCTCACCGGCGGGACCGGGTTCACCCCTCCACTTT
CASSPAGPGSPLHF
>TRBV5-1|-|TRBJ2-5|-
TGCGCCAGCAGCTTAGCAGGAGAGACCCAGTACTTC
CASSLAGETQYF
>TRBV27|TRBD1|TRBJ1-1|few
TGTGCCAGCAGTGTTCGACAGGGGAACACTGAAGCTTTCTTT
CASSVRQGNTEAFF
>TRBV12-5|TRBD1|TRBJ1-1|-
TGTGCTACAGAACCGAGGGACAGGCCGAACACTGAAGCTTTCTTT
CATEPRDRPNTEAFF
>TRBV6-1|TRBD1|TRBJ2-7|-
TGTGCCAGCAGTGGTGACAGGGGGGACTACGAGCAGTACTTC
CASSGDRGDYEQYF
>TRBV2|-|TRBJ1-1|-
TGTGCCAGCAGGGGGCAACCTAACACTGAAGCTTTCTTT
CASRGQPNTEAFF
>TRBV6-5|TRBD2|TRBJ2-3|few
TGTGCCAGCAGTTCTAGCGGGAGAGTAACAGATACGCAGTATTTT
CASSSSGRVTDTQYF
>TRBV7-2|-|TRBJ2-2|-
TGTGCCAGCAGCCCCCGGACCGGGGAGCTGTTTTTT
CASSPRTGELFF
>TRBV4-3|TRBD2|TRBJ2-3|-
TGCGCCAGCAGCCAAGATTATCGGACTAGCAGCACAGATACGCAGTATTTT
CASSQDYRTSSTDTQYF
>TRBV4-2|-|TRBJ1-2|few
TGTGCCAGCAGCCAAGATAGGTCACGGGACTACACCTTC
CASSQDRSRDYTF
>TRBV25-1|-|TRBJ2-2|few
TGTGCCAGCAGTGATCCACAGGGCTACACCGGGGAGCTGTTTTTT
CASSDPQGYTGELFF
>TRBV21-1|-|TRBJ2-7|-
TGTGCCAGCTTTTGTTATCGGACAGCTCCCCTCTCTTACGAGCAGTACTTC
CASFCYRTAPLSYEQYF
>TRBV11-3|-|TRBJ1-6|-
TGTGCCAGCAGCTTAGGCCCAGTTAATTCACCCCTCCACTTT
CASSLGPVNSPLHF
>TRBV6-5|-|TRBJ2-2|few
TGTGCCAGCAGTTACAACAAGAACACCGGGGAGCTGTTTTTT
CASSYNKNTGELFF
>TRBV5-6|-|TRBJ1-2|-
TGTGCCAGCAGCTTACTAGGCCGAAGCCTTAACTATGGCTACACCTTC
CASSLLGRSLNYGYTF
>TRBV4-3|-|TRBJ1-1|-
TGCGCCAGCAGCCAAGGACAGAGACCCGAGTCTCCTTTCTTT
CASSQGQRPESPFF
>TRBV15|-|TRBJ1-2|-
TGTGCCACCAGCAGAGGCGGCGGCAGCCTCTATGGCTACACCTTC
CATSRGGGSLYGYTF
>TRBV28|TRBD1|TRBJ2-3|-
TGTGCCAGCAGTTTATCGACGGGACAGAGCACAGATACGCAGTATTTT
CASSLSTGQSTDTQYF
>TRBV15|TRBD1|TRBJ1-2|-
TGTGCCACCAGCGTGAGGACAGGGCCCTCCCCTCACGGCTACACCTTC
CATSVRTGPSPHGYTF
>TRBV6-5|-|TRBJ2-1|-
TGTGCCAGCAGTTATTTAGCGGACTCCTACAATGAGCAGTTCTTC
CASSYLADSYNEQFF
>TRBV5-1|-|TRBJ2-4|-
TGCGCCAGCAGCTTGGAACTAGCCAAAAACATTCAGTACTTC
CASSLELAKNIQYF